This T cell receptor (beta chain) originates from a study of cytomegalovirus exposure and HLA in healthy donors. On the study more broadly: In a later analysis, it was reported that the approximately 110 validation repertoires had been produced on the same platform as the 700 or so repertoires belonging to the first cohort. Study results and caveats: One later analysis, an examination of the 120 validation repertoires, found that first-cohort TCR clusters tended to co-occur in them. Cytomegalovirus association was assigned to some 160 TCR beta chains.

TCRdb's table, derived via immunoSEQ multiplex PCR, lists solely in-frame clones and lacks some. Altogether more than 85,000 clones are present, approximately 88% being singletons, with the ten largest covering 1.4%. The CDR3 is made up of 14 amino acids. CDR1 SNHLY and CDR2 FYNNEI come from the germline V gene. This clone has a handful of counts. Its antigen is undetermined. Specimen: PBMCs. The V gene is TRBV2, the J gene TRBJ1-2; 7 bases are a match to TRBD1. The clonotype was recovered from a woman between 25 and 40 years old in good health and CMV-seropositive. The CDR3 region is CVSNRGKSNYGYTF. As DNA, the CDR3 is TGTGTTTCGAACAGGGGCAAATCTAACTATGGCTACACCTTC.